This T cell receptor (beta chain) was sequenced in a study of cytomegalovirus exposure and HLA in healthy donors. This clone appeared a single time. The target antigen is unknown. Findings and caveats of the study: Presence/absence comparisons presumed near-even sequencing depth among donors. Reported findings show TCR beta sequences accurately forecast HLA-A and HLA-B alleles in most subjects. Cytomegalovirus-associated status was assigned to fewer than 200 TCR beta chains. Most observed TCR sequences were rare, whereas some public TCRs were detected in many donors.

The germline V gene encodes CDR1 SGHTA and CDR2 FQGNSA. Trimming stripped 4 bases from V and 2 bases from J, with 20 bases between. The CDR3 has 17 amino acids. It was with 60 Vbeta and 13 Jbeta primers that the PCR ran. Only in-frame clones appear in the TCRdb table, and some are missing; sequencing was by immunoSEQ multiplex PCR. The sample lists some 140,000 clones; more than 70% were seen once. J is TRBJ1-2 and V is TRBV7-2, with D possibly matching TRBD1 (5 bases). The sequenced sample was PBMCs. The TCR originated in a male donor in good health and CMV-seropositive. The CDR3 reads CASSSSPTGLTNYGYTF. The DNA for the CDR3 is TGTGCCAGCAGCTCCTCCCCGACGGGACTAACAAACTATGGCTACACCTTC.